The 30 T cell receptor beta chains given below trace back to one sample, sequenced in a study of T cells in localized non-small cell lung cancer. Sequenced by immunoSEQ multiplex PCR; TCRdb stores in-frame clones only, minus some. Of around 83,000 clones in the sample, approximately 90% were seen once. Sequencing was performed on peripheral blood, taken before any cancer treatment. These receptors were obtained from a man aged 40 to 70 with stage I squamous cell lung carcinoma.

J is TRBJ1-4 and V is TRBV15; TRBD1 might be the D (5 bases). Germline V gene data show CDR1 as LNHNV and CDR2 as YYDKDF (reference sequence). The CDR3 is 13 residues long. The V end was cut by 5 bases, the J end by 7 bases, with 11 bases between. CDR3 protein: CATSLRGGEKLFF. The DNA for the CDR3 is TGTGCCACCAGCTTAAGGGGTGGTGAAAAACTGTTTTTT. Together with reference TRBV15 and TRBJ1-4, the CDR3 gives the full variable domain: DAMVIQNPRYQVTQFGKPVTLSCSQTLNHNVMYWYQQKSSQAPKLLFHYYDKDFNNEADTPDNFQSRRPNTSFCFLDIRSPGLGDTAMYLCATSLRGGEKLFFGSGTQLSVL.

The rearrangement uses TRBV11-2 and TRBJ2-1, with TRBD1 matching 7 bases. CDR1 SGHAT and CDR2 FQNNGV come from the germline V gene. The CDR3 extends over 14 amino acids. The V segment lost 3 bases and the J segment 7 bases; nucleotides outside the gene matches: 6. This CDR3 is CASSLGQQVNEQFF. DNA of the CDR3: TGTGCCAGCAGCTTGGGACAGCAAGTTAATGAGCAGTTCTTC. Looking up the rest from reference TRBV11-2 and TRBJ2-1 gives the full variable domain: EAGVAQSPRYKIIEKRQSVAFWCNPISGHATLYWYQQILGQGPKLLIQFQNNGVVDDSQLPKDRFSAERLKGVDSTLKIQPAKLEDSAVYLCASSLGQQVNEQFFGPGTRLTVL.

The chain couples TRBV6-1 to TRBJ2-3, with D unclear. Trimming pared 6 bases from V and 2 bases from J, leaving 3 bases between. Germline assignment: CDR1 MNHNS and CDR2 SASEGT. The CDR3 runs to 11 residues. The CDR3 nucleotides read TGTGCCAGCAGCCTCACAGATACGCAGTATTTT. This gives the protein CASSLTDTQYF.

In this sample, this clone turned up once. The rearrangement links TRBV28 to TRBJ2-1, with TRBD2 matching 9 bases. Trimming removed 7 bases from V and 4 bases from J; junction bases left unmatched: 11. The length of the CDR3 is 16 residues. The germline V gene encodes CDR1 MDHEN and CDR2 SYDVKM. CDR3 DNA: TGTGCCAGCATGTATATAGCGGGGGTGGCGTACAATGAGCAGTTCTTC. It encodes CASMYIAGVAYNEQFF.

The DNA for the CDR3 is TGTGCCAGCAGTTTAGATTCCGGCAGGGGAGATTGGTTCGGTGGCTACACCTTC. This codes for CASSLDSGRGDWFGGYTF. The chain combines TRBV27 with TRBJ1-2; maybe TRBD1 (6 bases). The CDR3 spans 18 residues. Germline V gene sequence: CDR1 MNHEY, CDR2 SMNVEV (reference sequence). Trimming removed 2 bases at V and 7 bases at J, with 26 bases between.

The V and J genes are TRBV10-3 and TRBJ2-5, with 9 bases identical to TRBD2. CDR3 length equals 17 residues. Germline trimming cut 3 bases from V and 3 bases from J; bases unmatched to any gene: 11. CDR1 is ENHRY, CDR2 SYGVKD, per germline. CDR3 sequence reads: CAISEGGPTSGKETQYF. The CDR3 nucleotides are TGTGCCATCAGTGAAGGGGGGCCGACTAGCGGAAAAGAGACCCAGTACTTC.

This rearrangement joins TRBV6-5 to TRBJ1-4, with 7 nucleotides matching TRBD1. The CDR3 runs 16 residues. J was trimmed by 13 bases and V by 0 bases; bases with no gene match: 14. Germline V lookup: CDR1 MNHEY, CDR2 SVGAGI. The CDR3 sequence: CASSYSILSGQARLFF. DNA of the CDR3: TGTGCCAGCAGTTACTCCATTTTGAGTGGACAGGCCAGACTGTTTTTT.

This clone was seen once. This chain joins TRBV6-1 and TRBJ1-5; D unclear. Germline CDR1 is MNHNS and CDR2 is SASEGT. V shed 3 bases and J shed 0 bases, with 9 bases lying between them. This CDR3 contains 15 residues. The CDR3 sequence is CASSDLGYSNQPQHF. The DNA of the CDR3 is TGTGCCAGCAGTGATTTAGGTTATAGCAATCAGCCCCAGCATTTT.

The chain links TRBV6-6 to TRBJ2-7; 7 bases align to TRBD1. V lost 0 bases to trimming and J lost 2 bases; unmatched junction nucleotides: 7. The CDR3 has 16 amino acids. CDR1 is MNHNY and CDR2 is SVGAGI in the germline V gene (reference sequence). For the CDR3, the DNA is TGTGCCAGCAGTTACTCTGACAGGGTCCGGGCCTACGAGCAGTACTTC. Its protein is CASSYSDRVRAYEQYF.

The rearrangement links TRBV5-5 to TRBJ1-6; a possible D gene is TRBD1 (6 bases). The CDR3 contains 15 residues. The germline CDR1 and CDR2 sequences are SGHKS and YYEKEE (reference sequence). V lost 0 bases and J 7 bases, leaving 11 bases between the germline ends. CDR3 in amino acids: CASSLGGGKNSPLHF. CDR3 DNA: TGTGCCAGCAGCTTGGGAGGGGGGAAAAATTCACCCCTCCACTTT.

This clone was counted a few times. The chain uses TRBV7-9 and TRBJ1-2; D is perhaps TRBD1 (5 bases). The length of the CDR3 is 13 residues. CDR1 and CDR2 (germline): SEHNR, FQNEAQ (reference sequence). V was clipped by 5 bases and J by 8 bases, with 15 bases between them. The CDR3 DNA is TGTGCCAGCAGCCCAAGCCAGGGCTTGGGCTACACCTTC. This encodes CASSPSQGLGYTF. Variable domain in full (rest from reference TRBV7-9 and TRBJ1-2): DTGVSQNPRHKITKRGQNVTFRCDPISEHNRLYWYRQTLGQGPEFLTYFQNEAQLEKSRLLSDRFSAERPKGSFSTLEIQRTEQGDSAMYLCASSPSQGLGYTFGSGTRLTVV.

This clone was observed a handful of times. V and J are TRBV2 and TRBJ2-1; TRBD2 is a possible D gene (5 bases). CDR1 and CDR2 from the germline V gene are SNHLY and FYNNEI. There are 12 residues in the CDR3. Trimming took 8 bases from V and 4 from J, leaving 9 bases between them. The chain's CDR3 is CASREPYNEQFF. The CDR3 bases are TGTGCCAGCCGGGAACCATACAATGAGCAGTTCTTC.

This clone was recorded only once. The gene calls are TRBV7-9 and TRBJ1-5; D remains ambiguous. CDR3 length equals 14 residues. Per germline, CDR1 SEHNR and CDR2 FQNEAQ (reference sequence). Trimming stripped 1 base from V and 7 bases from J, with 11 bases between. The CDR3 protein is CASSLGSTGQPQHF. In DNA, the CDR3 is TGTGCCAGCAGCTTAGGGTCGACGGGGCAGCCCCAGCATTTT.

There are a few counts of this clone. The chain has TRBV7-7 and TRBJ1-1; D unclear. The germline CDR1 and CDR2 sequences are SSHAT and FNYEAQ (reference sequence). Trimming took 2 bases from V and 1 from J, leaving 5 bases between them. CDR3 length: 13 amino acids. The CDR3 DNA follows: TGTGCCAGCAGCTTACAGGAGAACACTGAAGCTTTCTTT. It specifies CASSLQENTEAFF.

The CDR3 reads CASSLDGRGMGYTF. The CDR3 DNA follows: TGTGCCAGCAGCTTGGACGGCAGGGGCATGGGCTACACCTTC. The chain has TRBV5-5 and TRBJ1-2, with D perhaps TRBD1 (6 bases). The germline V gene has CDR1 SGHKS and CDR2 YYEKEE (reference sequence). V was shortened by 0 bases and J by 8 bases, with 14 bases between the two germline ends. The CDR3 sequence is 14 residues long. The full variable domain, rest sourced from reference TRBV5-5 and TRBJ1-2, is DAGVTQSPTHLIKTRGQQVTLRCSPISGHKSVSWYQQVLGQGPQFIFQYYEKEERGRGNFPDRFSARQFPNYSSELNVNALLLGDSALYLCASSLDGRGMGYTFGSGTRLTVV.

This clone was observed a single time. The V call is TRBV2, the J call TRBJ2-1; 9 positions match TRBD1. Germline lookup yields CDR1 SNHLY and CDR2 FYNNEI. The V segment lost 8 bases and the J segment 6 bases; nucleotides outside the gene matches: 11. The CDR3 totals 15 residues. The CDR3 region is CASLVEQGAVNEQFF. Written as DNA, the CDR3 is TGTGCCAGCCTGGTAGAACAGGGGGCTGTCAATGAGCAGTTCTTC.

V is TRBV6-1 and J is TRBJ1-4, with D perhaps matching TRBD1 (5 bases). Germline lookup yields CDR1 MNHNS and CDR2 SASEGT. The ends were cut back, 3 bases at V and 13 bases at J, with 12 bases in the middle. The CDR3 covers 12 residues. This chain's CDR3 is CASSDSIGGLFF. The DNA of the CDR3 is TGTGCCAGCAGTGATAGTATCGGGGGACTGTTTTTT.

The genes are TRBV9 and TRBJ2-1; D perhaps matches TRBD2 (5 bases). V was trimmed by 0 bases and J by 1 base, leaving 8 bases between them. This CDR3 is built from 15 residues. Germline CDR1 and CDR2: SGDLS and YYNGEE. CDR3 loop: CASSVAGKSYNEQFF. Here the CDR3 DNA reads TGTGCCAGCAGCGTAGCGGGGAAGTCCTACAATGAGCAGTTCTTC.

This clone was recorded a few times. The rearrangement joins TRBV19 to TRBJ1-1; 8 nucleotides agree with TRBD1. The germline V gene has CDR1 LNHDA and CDR2 SQIVND (reference sequence). The trim removed 4 bases at V and 1 base at J, leaving 5 bases unmatched. The CDR3 has 15 amino acids. The DNA for the CDR3 is TGTGCCAGTAGTACACAGGGGGTAAAGAACACTGAAGCTTTCTTT. Protein sequence: CASSTQGVKNTEAFF.

This clone was detected only a few times. J is TRBJ2-1 and V is TRBV11-3; D is perhaps TRBD2 (6 bases). The CDR3 runs 14 residues. V lost 5 bases and J lost 0, with 8 bases in between. Germline V gene lookup returns CDR1 SGHNT and CDR2 YENEEA. The CDR3 nucleotides are TGTGCCAGCAGCGCCGGGGGCTCCTACAATGAGCAGTTCTTC. As protein: CASSAGGSYNEQFF.

In its sample, this clone was seen once. The gene calls are TRBV27 and TRBJ1-2; no clear D gene. Trimming took off 5 bases at V and 4 bases at J, with 11 bases between the two ends. The CDR3 has 13 residues. Looked up from germline, CDR1 is MNHEY and CDR2 is SMNVEV (reference sequence). The CDR3 region is CASSRGPVYGYTF. The DNA of the CDR3 is TGTGCCAGCAGTCGTGGGCCGGTCTATGGCTACACCTTC.

This chain links TRBV5-1 with TRBJ1-2; D unclear. Trimming took off 2 bases at V and 2 bases at J, with 7 bases between the two ends. The CDR3 contains 13 residues. Germline V gene data show CDR1 as SGHRS and CDR2 as YFSETQ. The CDR3 protein is CASSFNPNYGYTF. The CDR3 DNA reads TGCGCCAGCAGCTTTAATCCAAACTATGGCTACACCTTC.

This sequence joins TRBV11-3 and TRBJ2-7; 7 nucleotides agree with TRBD1. This CDR3 spans 14 amino acids. J lost 2 bases, V lost 5 bases, and 6 bases had no gene match. Germline V lookup: CDR1 SGHNT, CDR2 YENEEA. For the CDR3, the DNA is TGTGCCAGCAGCCGACAGGGTTCCACCTACGAGCAGTACTTC. This sequence encodes CASSRQGSTYEQYF.

V and J are TRBV7-9 and TRBJ2-2, with D possibly being TRBD1 (5 bases). V gave up 9 bases and J gave up 2 bases, with 13 bases separating them. Germline lookup yields CDR1 SEHNR and CDR2 FQNEAQ (reference sequence). The CDR3 sequence is 14 residues long. The CDR3 protein is CASTRETNTGELFF. The CDR3, as DNA: TGTGCCAGTACCAGGGAAACTAACACCGGGGAGCTGTTTTTT.

As concerns this clone: Different DNA sequences within this sample yield the same CDR3. The chain uses TRBV7-2 and TRBJ1-1; D gene unclear. The CDR3 sequence is 13 residues long. Trimming took 1 base from V and 1 from J, leaving 4 bases between them. Per the germline V gene, CDR1 is SGHTA and CDR2 is FQGNSA. The CDR3 reads CASSLEGNTEAFF. For the CDR3, the DNA is TGTGCCAGCAGCTTAGAAGGGAACACTGAAGCTTTCTTT.

The chain carries TRBV6-1 and TRBJ1-2; tentatively, D is TRBD1 (5 bases). The CDR3 extends over 13 amino acids. Trimming stripped 2 bases from V and 8 bases from J, with 12 bases between. Germline V gives CDR1 MNHNS, CDR2 SASEGT. DNA of the CDR3: TGTGCCAGCAGTGAACGTGGGACGGAGGGCTACACCTTC. It is translated as CASSERGTEGYTF.

The table lists this clone with a count of one. The rearrangement uses TRBV5-4 and TRBJ2-7; D gene unclear. Germline V gene sequence: CDR1 SGHNT, CDR2 YYREEE (reference sequence). V shed 0 bases and J shed 3 bases, with 13 bases lying between them. This CDR3 region has 15 residues. CDR3 region: CASSLEGLTHYEQYF. Written as DNA, the CDR3 is TGTGCCAGCAGCTTGGAAGGCCTTACCCACTACGAGCAGTACTTC.

The chain uses TRBV9 and TRBJ1-1; D not certain. V was pared by 2 bases and J by 3 bases, with 11 bases between. Germline V CDR1 and CDR2: SGDLS, YYNGEE. The CDR3 is 14 residues long. DNA for the CDR3: TGTGCCAGCAGCGTTCAGGTCGGAGACACTGAAGCTTTCTTT. The encoded protein is CASSVQVGDTEAFF.

This rearrangement joins TRBV18 to TRBJ1-5, with D perhaps matching TRBD1 (6 bases). Trimming removed 6 bases from V and 1 base from J, with 16 bases in between. Germline CDR1 is KGHSH and CDR2 is LQKENI. This CDR3 spans 16 amino acids. Here the CDR3 reads CASSETTGASNQPQHF. In nucleotides, the CDR3 is TGTGCCAGCTCGGAAACAACGGGGGCAAGCAATCAGCCCCAGCATTTT.

V usage is TRBV5-1 and J usage is TRBJ2-1, with 8 bases aligning to TRBD1. Germline CDR1 reads SGHRS; CDR2 reads YFSETQ. The CDR3 consists of 14 residues. The V gene end was trimmed by 2 bases and the J gene end by 10 bases; junction bases not matched to a gene: 8. The CDR3 loop reads CASSFIGTGGEQFF. In DNA, the CDR3 is TGCGCCAGCAGCTTTATAGGGACAGGTGGCGAGCAGTTCTTC.